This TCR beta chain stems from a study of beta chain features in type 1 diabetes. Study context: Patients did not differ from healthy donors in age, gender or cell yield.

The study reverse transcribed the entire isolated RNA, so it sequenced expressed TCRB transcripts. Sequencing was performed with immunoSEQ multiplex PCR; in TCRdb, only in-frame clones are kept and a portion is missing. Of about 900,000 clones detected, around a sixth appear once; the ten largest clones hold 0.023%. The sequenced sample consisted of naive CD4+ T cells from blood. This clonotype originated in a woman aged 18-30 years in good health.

The DNA of the CDR3 is TGCGCCAGCAGCCAAGAGATAGCCCCGGCACGCGGGGAGCTGTTTTTT. This encodes CASSQEIAPARGELFF. The chain is built from TRBV4-1 and TRBJ2-2; D uncertain. This CDR3 has 16 residues. Germline lookup yields CDR1 MGHRA and CDR2 YSYEKL. V lost 0 bases, J lost 7 bases, and 15 bases lay in between.